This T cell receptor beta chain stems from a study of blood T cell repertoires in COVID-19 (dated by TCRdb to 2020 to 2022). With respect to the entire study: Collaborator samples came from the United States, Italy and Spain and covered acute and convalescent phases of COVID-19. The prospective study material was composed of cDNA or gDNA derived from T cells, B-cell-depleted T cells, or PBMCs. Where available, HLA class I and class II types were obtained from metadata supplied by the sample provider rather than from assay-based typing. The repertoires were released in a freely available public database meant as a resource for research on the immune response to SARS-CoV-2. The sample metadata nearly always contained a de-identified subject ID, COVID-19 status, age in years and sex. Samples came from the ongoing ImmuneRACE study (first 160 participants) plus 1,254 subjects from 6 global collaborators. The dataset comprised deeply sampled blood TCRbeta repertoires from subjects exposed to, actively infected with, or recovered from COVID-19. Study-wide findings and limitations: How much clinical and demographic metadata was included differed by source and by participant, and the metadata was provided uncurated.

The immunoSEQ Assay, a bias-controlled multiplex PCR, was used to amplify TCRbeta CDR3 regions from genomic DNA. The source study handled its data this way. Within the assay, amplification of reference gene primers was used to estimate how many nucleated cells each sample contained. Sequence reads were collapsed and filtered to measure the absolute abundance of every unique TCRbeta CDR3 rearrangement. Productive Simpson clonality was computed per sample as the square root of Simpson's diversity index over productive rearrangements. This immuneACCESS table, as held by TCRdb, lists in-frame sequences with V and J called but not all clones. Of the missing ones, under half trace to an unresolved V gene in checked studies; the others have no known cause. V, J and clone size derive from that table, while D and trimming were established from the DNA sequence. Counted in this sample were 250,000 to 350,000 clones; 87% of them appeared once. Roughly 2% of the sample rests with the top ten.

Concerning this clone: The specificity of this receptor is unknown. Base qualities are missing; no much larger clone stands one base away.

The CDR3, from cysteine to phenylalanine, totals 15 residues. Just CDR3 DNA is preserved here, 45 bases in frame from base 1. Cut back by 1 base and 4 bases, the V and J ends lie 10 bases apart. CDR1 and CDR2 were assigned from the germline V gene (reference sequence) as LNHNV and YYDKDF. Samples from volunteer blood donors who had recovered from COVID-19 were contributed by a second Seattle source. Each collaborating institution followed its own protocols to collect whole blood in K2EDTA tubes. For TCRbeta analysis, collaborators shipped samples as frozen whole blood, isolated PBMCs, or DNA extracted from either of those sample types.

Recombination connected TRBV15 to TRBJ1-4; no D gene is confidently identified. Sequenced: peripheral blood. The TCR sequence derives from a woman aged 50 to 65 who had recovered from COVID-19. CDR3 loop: CATSRVGPGNEKLFF. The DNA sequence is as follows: TGTGCCACCAGCAGAGTTGGCCCTGGTAATGAAAAACTGTTTTTT.